Sequencing of this T cell receptor (beta chain) was carried out in a study of blood T cell repertoires in COVID-19. Recruited during active infection, patients (from Seattle) were subsequently followed longitudinally. With 5 bases clipped from V and 6 bases from J, the junction kept 2 bases outside the gene matches. CDR3 length: 13 amino acids. Germline loops: CDR1 SQVTM, CDR2 ANQGSEA. The protocol was immunoSEQ multiplex PCR, while the TCRdb copy is restricted to in-frame clones and leaves out a portion. The top ten hold 2% to 3% of the sample, which has roughly 150,000 clones, 85% to 90% seen once.

The V call is TRBV29-1, the J call TRBJ1-6; 9 positions match TRBD1. The sequencing sample was made of peripheral blood. The TCR was taken from a woman of 80 years or more with COVID-19, enrolled during active disease. In DNA form, the CDR3 reads TGCAGCGTTTTGACAGGGGGTAATTCACCCCTCCACTTT. Protein: CSVLTGGNSPLHF.